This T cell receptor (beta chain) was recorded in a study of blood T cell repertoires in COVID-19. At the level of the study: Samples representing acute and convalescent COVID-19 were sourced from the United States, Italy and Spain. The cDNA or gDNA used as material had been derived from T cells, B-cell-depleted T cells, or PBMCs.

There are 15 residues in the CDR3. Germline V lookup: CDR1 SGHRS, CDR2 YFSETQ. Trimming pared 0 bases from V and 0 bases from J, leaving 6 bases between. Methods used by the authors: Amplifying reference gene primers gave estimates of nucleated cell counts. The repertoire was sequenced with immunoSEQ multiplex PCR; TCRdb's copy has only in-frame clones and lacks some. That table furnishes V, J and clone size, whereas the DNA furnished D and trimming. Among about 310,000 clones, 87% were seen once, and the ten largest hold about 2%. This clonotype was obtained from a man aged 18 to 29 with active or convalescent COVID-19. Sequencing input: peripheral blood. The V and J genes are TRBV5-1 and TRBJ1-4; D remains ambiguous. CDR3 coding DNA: TGCGCCAGCAGCTTGGGGCCCGCAACTAATGAAAAACTGTTTTTT. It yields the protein CASSLGPATNEKLFF.